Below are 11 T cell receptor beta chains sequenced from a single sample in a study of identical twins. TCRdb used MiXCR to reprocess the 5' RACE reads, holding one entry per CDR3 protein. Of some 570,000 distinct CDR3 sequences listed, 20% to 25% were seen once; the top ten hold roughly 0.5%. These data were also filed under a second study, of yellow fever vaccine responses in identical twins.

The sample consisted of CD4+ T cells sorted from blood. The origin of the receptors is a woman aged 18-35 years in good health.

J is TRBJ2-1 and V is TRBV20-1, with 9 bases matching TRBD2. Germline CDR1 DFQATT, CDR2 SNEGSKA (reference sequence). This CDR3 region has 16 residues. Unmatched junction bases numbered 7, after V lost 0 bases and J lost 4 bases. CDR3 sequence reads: CSARDLGTSRYNEQFF. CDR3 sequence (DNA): TGCAGTGCTAGAGATTTAGGGACTAGCAGATACAATGAGCAGTTCTTC.

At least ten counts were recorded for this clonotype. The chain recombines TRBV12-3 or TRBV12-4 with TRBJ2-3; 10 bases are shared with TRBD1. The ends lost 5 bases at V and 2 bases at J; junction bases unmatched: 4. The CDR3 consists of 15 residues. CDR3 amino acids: CASSPDRGHTDTQYF. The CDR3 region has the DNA TGTGCCAGCAGTCCCGACAGGGGGCACACAGATACGCAGTATTTT.

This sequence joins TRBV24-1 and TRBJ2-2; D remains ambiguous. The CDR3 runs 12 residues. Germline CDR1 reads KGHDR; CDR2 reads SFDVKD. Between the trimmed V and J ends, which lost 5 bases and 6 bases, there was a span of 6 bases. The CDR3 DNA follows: TGTGCCACCAGTGCGGGTCCCGGGGAGCTGTTTTTT. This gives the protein CATSAGPGELFF.

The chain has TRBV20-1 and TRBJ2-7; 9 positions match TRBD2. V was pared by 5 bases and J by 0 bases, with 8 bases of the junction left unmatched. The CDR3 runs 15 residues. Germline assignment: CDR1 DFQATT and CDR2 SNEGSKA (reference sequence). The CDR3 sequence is CSAPPAGGLSYEQYF. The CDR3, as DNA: TGCAGTGCTCCCCCAGCGGGAGGCCTCTCCTACGAGCAGTACTTC.

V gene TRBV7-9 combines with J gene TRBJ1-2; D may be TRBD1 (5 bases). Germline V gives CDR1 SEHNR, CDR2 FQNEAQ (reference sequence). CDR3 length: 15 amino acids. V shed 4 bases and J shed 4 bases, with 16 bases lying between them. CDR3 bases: TGTGCCAGCAGCTCGCAGTCAGGGATGGTCTATGGCTACACCTTC. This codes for CASSSQSGMVYGYTF.

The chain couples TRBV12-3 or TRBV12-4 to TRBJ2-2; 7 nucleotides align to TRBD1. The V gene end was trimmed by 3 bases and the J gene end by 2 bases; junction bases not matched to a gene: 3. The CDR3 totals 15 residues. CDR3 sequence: CASSFRQGNTGELFF. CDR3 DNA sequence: TGTGCCAGCAGTTTCCGACAGGGTAACACCGGGGAGCTGTTTTTT.

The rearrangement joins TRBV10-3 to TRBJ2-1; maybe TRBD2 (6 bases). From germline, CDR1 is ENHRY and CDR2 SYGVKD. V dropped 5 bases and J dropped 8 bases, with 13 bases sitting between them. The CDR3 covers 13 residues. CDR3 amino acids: CAISRLGMDEQFF. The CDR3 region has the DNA TGTGCCATCAGTAGACTAGGGATGGATGAGCAGTTCTTC.

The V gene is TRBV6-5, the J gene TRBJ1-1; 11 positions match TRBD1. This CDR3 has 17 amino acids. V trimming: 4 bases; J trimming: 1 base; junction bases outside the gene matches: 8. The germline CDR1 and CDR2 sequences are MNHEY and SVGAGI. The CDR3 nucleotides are TGTGCCAGCAGTTCTCCGGGACAGGGGGTTCGGAACACTGAAGCTTTCTTT. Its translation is CASSSPGQGVRNTEAFF.

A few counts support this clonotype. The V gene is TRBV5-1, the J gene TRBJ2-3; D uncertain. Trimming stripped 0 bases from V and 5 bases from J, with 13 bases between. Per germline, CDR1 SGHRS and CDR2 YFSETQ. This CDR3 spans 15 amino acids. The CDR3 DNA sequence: TGCGCCAGCAGCTTGGGGCAGACTGAAAGAGATACGCAGTATTTT. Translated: CASSLGQTERDTQYF.

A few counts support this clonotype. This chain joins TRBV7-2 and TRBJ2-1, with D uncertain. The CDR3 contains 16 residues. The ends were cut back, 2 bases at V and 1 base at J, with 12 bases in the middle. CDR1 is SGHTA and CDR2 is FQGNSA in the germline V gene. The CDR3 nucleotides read TGTGCCAGCAGCTTATTAGGTTTTGGATCCTACAATGAGCAGTTCTTC. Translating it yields CASSLLGFGSYNEQFF.

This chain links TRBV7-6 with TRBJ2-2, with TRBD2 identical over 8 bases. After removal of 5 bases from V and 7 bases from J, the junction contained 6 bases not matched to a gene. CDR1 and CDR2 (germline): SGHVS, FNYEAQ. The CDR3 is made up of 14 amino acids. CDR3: CASSPGLANGELFF. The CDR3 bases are TGTGCCAGCAGCCCCGGACTAGCTAACGGGGAGCTGTTTTTT.